This entry lists 15 T cell receptor beta chains sequenced from one sample in a study of post-analysis software for immune sequencing data. Overall study results and limits: With TRBV5-6, TRBV5-1 and TRBV20-1 included, 4 or 5 TRBV segments were more frequent in patients than in controls.

The TCR beta cDNA libraries carried unique molecular identifiers. Via MiXCR, TCRdb re-called the PCR reads, giving one row per CDR3 protein. This sample has about 540,000 distinct CDR3 sequences, with around 34% found just once. No antigen has been assigned to these receptors. The sequenced material came from blood. The receptor source for this set is a girl under 18 with multiple sclerosis.

This clonotype was observed a few times. This chain connects TRBV4-1 to TRBJ2-7; 8 nucleotides line up with TRBD1. Per the germline V gene, CDR1 is MGHRA and CDR2 is YSYEKL. Unmatched junction bases numbered 17, after V lost 0 bases and J lost 1 base. CDR3 length: 20 residues. The chain's CDR3 is CASSQDPNALTGALSYEQYF. CDR3 nucleotides: TGCGCCAGCAGCCAAGATCCTAACGCCCTGACAGGGGCCCTTTCCTACGAGCAGTACTTC.

The chain combines TRBV5-1 with TRBJ1-4; 10 nucleotides agree with TRBD1. Germline loops: CDR1 SGHRS, CDR2 YFSETQ. The CDR3 covers 15 residues. The ends lost 0 bases at V and 7 bases at J; junction bases unmatched: 3. CDR3: CASSLEGTGVEKLFF. The CDR3 DNA reads TGCGCCAGCAGCTTGGAGGGGACAGGGGTTGAAAAACTGTTTTTT. Looking up the rest from reference TRBV5-1 and TRBJ1-4 gives the full variable domain: KAGVTQTPRYLIKTRGQQVTLSCSPISGHRSVSWYQQTPGQGLQFLFEYFSETQRNKGNFPGRFSGRQFSNSRSEMNVSTLELGDSALYLCASSLEGTGVEKLFFGSGTQLSVL.

This clonotype was seen a few times. V gene TRBV29-1 combines with J gene TRBJ2-1; D call uncertain. CDR3 length: 14 amino acids. V was shortened by 4 bases and J by 2 bases, with 12 bases between the two germline ends. Looked up from germline, CDR1 is SQVTM and CDR2 is ANQGSEA. The CDR3 sequence is CSVVYVKPYNEQFF. CDR3 DNA: TGCAGCGTTGTTTACGTCAAGCCCTACAATGAGCAGTTCTTC.

This clonotype was counted between two and nine times. The rearrangement links TRBV20-1 to TRBJ2-5; no clear D gene. V gave up 5 bases and J gave up 0 bases, with 13 bases separating them. Germline V lookup: CDR1 DFQATT, CDR2 SNEGSKA (reference sequence). This CDR3 has 14 amino acids. CDR3 nucleotides: TGCAGTGCTTTCCACCTCCAGGACCAAGAGACCCAGTACTTC. This encodes CSAFHLQDQETQYF.

The chain is built from TRBV20-1 and TRBJ1-5; 9 bases map to TRBD1. Unmatched junction bases numbered 9, after V lost 6 bases and J lost 0 bases. CDR1 and CDR2 (germline): DFQATT, SNEGSKA (reference sequence). The CDR3 loop spans 16 amino acids. DNA of the CDR3: TGCAGTGCGTCCGGGACAGGGAGACCTAGCAATCAGCCCCAGCATTTT. It yields the protein CSASGTGRPSNQPQHF.

The genes are TRBV7-3 and TRBJ2-3; 8 bases are shared with TRBD1. The V and J ends lost 4 bases and 3 bases, in that order; junction bases with no gene match: 12. The CDR3 covers 17 residues. Germline V gene sequence: CDR1 SGHTA, CDR2 FQGTGA. DNA of the CDR3: TGTGCCAGCAGCTCCCTACCAAGGACAGGGTTAACAGATACGCAGTATTTT. Translating gives CASSSLPRTGLTDTQYF.

V gene TRBV20-1 combines with J gene TRBJ1-1; maybe TRBD1 (5 bases). The CDR3 spans 14 residues. V lost 0 bases to trimming and J lost 5 bases, with 13 bases between them. Germline V gene sequence: CDR1 DFQATT, CDR2 SNEGSKA (reference sequence). The CDR3 is CSARDVGGGTEAFF. In DNA, the CDR3 is TGCAGTGCTAGAGATGTTGGGGGTGGGACTGAAGCTTTCTTT.

This clonotype was detected ten times or more. The rearrangement uses TRBV6-5 and TRBJ1-5; tentative D call: TRBD1 (5 bases). V gave up 6 bases and J gave up 4 bases, with 10 bases separating them. The CDR3 is 13 residues long. Per the germline V gene, CDR1 is MNHEY and CDR2 is SVGAGI. In DNA, the CDR3 is TGTGCCAGCAGACCCGAGGGGAATCAGCCCCAGCATTTT. Its protein product is CASRPEGNQPQHF.

The rearrangement links TRBV5-6 to TRBJ1-5; 8 nucleotides line up with TRBD1. In germline, CDR1 is SGHDT, CDR2 YYEEEE. CDR3 size: 16 residues. V dropped 1 base and J dropped 1; count of bases not matched to a gene: 4. CDR3 DNA: TGTGCCAGCAGCTTGACCGGACAGGGAAGCAATCAGCCCCAGCATTTT. This encodes CASSLTGQGSNQPQHF.

The table lists this clonotype with a few counts. The chain uses TRBV5-6 and TRBJ2-7, with a tentative D call TRBD2 (5 bases). This CDR3 spans 14 amino acids. V lost 4 bases and J lost 3, with 14 bases in between. Germline V CDR1 and CDR2: SGHDT, YYEEEE. CDR3 bases: TGTGCCAGCAGCGCCGGACTGGGAAACTACGAGCAGTACTTC. It yields the protein CASSAGLGNYEQYF.

This chain links TRBV29-1 with TRBJ2-1; no firm D call. Between the trimmed V and J ends, which lost 0 bases and 14 bases, there was a span of 8 bases. The CDR3 is 10 residues long. Germline CDR1 reads SQVTM; CDR2 reads ANQGSEA. The CDR3 here is CSVEDGVKFF. The CDR3 region has the DNA TGCAGCGTTGAAGATGGGGTAAAGTTCTTC.

The rearrangement links TRBV20-1 to TRBJ1-1, with TRBD1 matching over 7 bases. This CDR3 has 16 amino acids. V dropped 7 bases and J dropped 0; count of bases not matched to a gene: 14. Per the germline V gene, CDR1 is DFQATT and CDR2 is SNEGSKA (reference sequence). The CDR3 region has the DNA TGCAGTGGACAGGGTGCGGGCGGATCCATGAACACTGAAGCTTTCTTT. Translating gives CSGQGAGGSMNTEAFF.

This clonotype occurred many times. The chain links TRBV12-3 or TRBV12-4 to TRBJ2-2, with D uncertain. Trimming removed 2 bases at V and 6 bases at J, with 10 bases between. CDR3 length: 14 residues. The CDR3 spells CASSLSGGAGELFF. In DNA form, the CDR3 reads TGTGCCAGCAGTTTATCGGGTGGTGCCGGGGAGCTGTTTTTT.

This clonotype was seen a handful of times. The chain recombines TRBV5-5 with TRBJ2-1; a possible D gene is TRBD1 (5 bases). V shed 1 base and J shed 0 bases, with 8 bases lying between them. This CDR3 has 15 amino acids. The germline V gene encodes CDR1 SGHKS and CDR2 YYEKEE (reference sequence). The CDR3 DNA follows: TGTGCCAGCAGCTTGCGGCAGGGCTCCTACAATGAGCAGTTCTTC. As protein: CASSLRQGSYNEQFF.

The chain couples TRBV3-1 to TRBJ2-2; 8 bases map to TRBD1. Germline V gene sequence: CDR1 LGHDT, CDR2 YNNKEL (reference sequence). The CDR3 contains 15 residues. Trimming at V came to 3 bases and at J to 8 bases, leaving 8 bases not matched to a gene. This CDR3 reads CASSHHGQGLGELFF. The CDR3 DNA reads TGTGCCAGCAGCCACCACGGACAGGGTTTGGGGGAGCTGTTTTTT.